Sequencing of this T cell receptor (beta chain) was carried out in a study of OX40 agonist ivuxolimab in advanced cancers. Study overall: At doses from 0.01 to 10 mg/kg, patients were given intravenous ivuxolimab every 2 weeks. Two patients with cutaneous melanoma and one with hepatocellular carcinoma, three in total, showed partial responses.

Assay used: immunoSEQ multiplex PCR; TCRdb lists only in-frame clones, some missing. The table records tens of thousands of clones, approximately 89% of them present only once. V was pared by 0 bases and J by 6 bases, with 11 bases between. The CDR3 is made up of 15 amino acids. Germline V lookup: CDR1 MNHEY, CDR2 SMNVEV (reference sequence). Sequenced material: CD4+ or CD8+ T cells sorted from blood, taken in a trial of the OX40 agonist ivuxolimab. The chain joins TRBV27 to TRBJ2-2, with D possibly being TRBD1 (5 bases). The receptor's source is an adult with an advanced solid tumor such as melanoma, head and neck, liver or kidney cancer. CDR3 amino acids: CASSLSQGIAGELFF. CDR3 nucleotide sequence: TGTGCCAGCAGTTTATCGCAGGGAATAGCCGGGGAGCTGTTTTTT.